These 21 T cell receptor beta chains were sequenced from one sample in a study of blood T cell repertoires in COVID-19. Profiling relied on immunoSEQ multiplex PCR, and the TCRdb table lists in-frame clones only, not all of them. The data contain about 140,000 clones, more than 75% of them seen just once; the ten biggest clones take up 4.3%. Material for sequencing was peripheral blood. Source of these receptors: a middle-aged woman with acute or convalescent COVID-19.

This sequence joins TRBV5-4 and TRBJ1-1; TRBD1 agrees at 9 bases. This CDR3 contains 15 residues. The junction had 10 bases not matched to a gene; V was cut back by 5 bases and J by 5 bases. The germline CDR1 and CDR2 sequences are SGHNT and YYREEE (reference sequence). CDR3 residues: CASSRRTGDDTEAFF. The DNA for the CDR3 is TGTGCCAGCAGTCGAAGGACAGGGGACGATACTGAAGCTTTCTTT.

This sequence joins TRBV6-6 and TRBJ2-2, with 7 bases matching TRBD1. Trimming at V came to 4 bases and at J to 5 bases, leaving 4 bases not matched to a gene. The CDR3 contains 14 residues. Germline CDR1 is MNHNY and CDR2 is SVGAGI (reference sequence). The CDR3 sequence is CASSFIQGTGELFF. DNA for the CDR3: TGTGCCAGCAGTTTTATACAGGGGACCGGGGAGCTGTTTTTT.

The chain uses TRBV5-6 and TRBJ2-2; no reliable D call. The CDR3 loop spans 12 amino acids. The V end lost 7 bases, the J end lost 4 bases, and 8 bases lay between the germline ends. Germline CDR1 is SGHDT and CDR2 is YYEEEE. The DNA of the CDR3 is TGTGCCAGCGTTCGCGGCACCGGGGAGCTGTTTTTT. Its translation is CASVRGTGELFF.

DNA of the CDR3: TGTGCCAGCAGCTTTTATGGCGGGGGAGAGACCCAGTACTTC. This translates into CASSFYGGGETQYF. The rearrangement joins TRBV7-9 to TRBJ2-5; the match to TRBD2 covers 7 bases. The CDR3 length is 14 residues. In germline, CDR1 is SEHNR, CDR2 FQNEAQ (reference sequence). The junction had 5 bases not matched to a gene; V was cut back by 3 bases and J by 4 bases. The variable domain in full, with the rest retrieved from reference TRBV7-9 and TRBJ2-5, is DTGVSQNPRHKITKRGQNVTFRCDPISEHNRLYWYRQTLGQGPEFLTYFQNEAQLEKSRLLSDRFSAERPKGSFSTLEIQRTEQGDSAMYLCASSFYGGGETQYFGPGTRLLVL.

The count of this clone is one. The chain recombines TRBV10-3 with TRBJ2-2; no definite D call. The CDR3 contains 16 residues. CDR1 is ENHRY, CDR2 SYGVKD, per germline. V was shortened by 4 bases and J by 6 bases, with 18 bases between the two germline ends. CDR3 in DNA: TGTGCCATCAGTGGCGGAGCGTCGCACCGTTCCGGGGAGCTGTTTTTT. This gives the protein CAISGGASHRSGELFF.

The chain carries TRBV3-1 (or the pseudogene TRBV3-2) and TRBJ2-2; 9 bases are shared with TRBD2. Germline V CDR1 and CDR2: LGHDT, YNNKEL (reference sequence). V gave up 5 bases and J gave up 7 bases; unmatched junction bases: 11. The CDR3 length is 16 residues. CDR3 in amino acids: CASSTPGLAAGGELFF. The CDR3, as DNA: TGTGCCAGCAGCACTCCGGGACTAGCTGCGGGCGGGGAGCTGTTTTTT.

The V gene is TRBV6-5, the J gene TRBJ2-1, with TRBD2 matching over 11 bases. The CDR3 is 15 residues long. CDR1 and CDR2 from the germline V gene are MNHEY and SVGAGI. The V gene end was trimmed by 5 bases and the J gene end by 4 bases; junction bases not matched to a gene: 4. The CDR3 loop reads CASSTLAGGYNEQFF. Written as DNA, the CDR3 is TGTGCCAGCAGTACTCTAGCGGGAGGTTACAATGAGCAGTTCTTC.

DNA for the CDR3: TGCGCCAGCAGCCCGGATTGGTTTGCGACAGGGGGACTTTTGCTGTACGAGCAGTACTTC. Amino acid sequence: CASSPDWFATGGLLLYEQYF. V gene TRBV5-1 combines with J gene TRBJ2-7, with TRBD1 matching over 9 bases. CDR3 length equals 20 residues. Germline trimming cut 4 bases from V and 4 bases from J; bases unmatched to any gene: 24. Looked up from germline, CDR1 is SGHRS and CDR2 is YFSETQ.

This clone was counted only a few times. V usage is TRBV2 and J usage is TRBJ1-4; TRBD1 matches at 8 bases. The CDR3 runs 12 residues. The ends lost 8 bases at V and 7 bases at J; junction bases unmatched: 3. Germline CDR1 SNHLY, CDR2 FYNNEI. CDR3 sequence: CASRQGTEKLFF. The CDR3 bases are TGTGCCAGCCGACAGGGGACTGAAAAACTGTTTTTT. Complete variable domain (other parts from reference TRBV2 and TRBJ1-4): EPEVTQTPSHQVTQMGQEVILRCVPISNHLYFYWYRQILGQKVEFLVSFYNNEISEKSEIFDDQFSVERPDGSNFTLKIRSTKLEDSAMYFCASRQGTEKLFFGSGTQLSVL.

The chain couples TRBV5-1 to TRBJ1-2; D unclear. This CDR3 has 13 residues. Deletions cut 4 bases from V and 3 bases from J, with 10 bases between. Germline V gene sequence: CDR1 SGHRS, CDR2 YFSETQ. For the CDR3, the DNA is TGCGCCAGCAGCCCTCAGTCTGACTATGGCTACACCTTC. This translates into CASSPQSDYGYTF.

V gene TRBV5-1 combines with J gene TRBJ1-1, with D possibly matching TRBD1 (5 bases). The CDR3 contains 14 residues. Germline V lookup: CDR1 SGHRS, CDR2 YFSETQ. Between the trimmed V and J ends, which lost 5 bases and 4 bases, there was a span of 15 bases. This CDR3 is CASSGGKVGTEAFF. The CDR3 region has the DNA TGCGCCAGCAGTGGGGGGAAGGTGGGCACTGAAGCTTTCTTT.

The CDR3 region has the DNA TGCGCCAGCAGCCAGGACTCGGACGGAAATGAAAAACTGTTTTTT. This gives the protein CASSQDSDGNEKLFF. The chain uses TRBV4-1 and TRBJ1-4; D call uncertain. V lost 3 bases and J 5 bases, leaving 13 bases between the germline ends. This CDR3 spans 15 amino acids. Germline CDR1 MGHRA, CDR2 YSYEKL.

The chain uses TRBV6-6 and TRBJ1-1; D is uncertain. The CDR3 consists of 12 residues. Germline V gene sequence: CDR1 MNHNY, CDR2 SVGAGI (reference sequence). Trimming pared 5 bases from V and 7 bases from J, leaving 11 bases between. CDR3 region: CASSPPAGEAFF. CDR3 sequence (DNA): TGTGCCAGCAGTCCTCCCGCAGGTGAAGCTTTCTTT.

The CDR3 loop reads CATLGQGASTEAFF. The CDR3 region has the DNA TGTGCCACCCTGGGACAGGGGGCGTCGACTGAAGCTTTCTTT. The V and J genes are TRBV10-3 and TRBJ1-1; 12 bases are a match to TRBD1. Trimming cost V 10 bases and J 5 bases; bases outside gene matches: 8. Looked up from germline, CDR1 is ENHRY and CDR2 is SYGVKD. The length of the CDR3 is 14 residues.

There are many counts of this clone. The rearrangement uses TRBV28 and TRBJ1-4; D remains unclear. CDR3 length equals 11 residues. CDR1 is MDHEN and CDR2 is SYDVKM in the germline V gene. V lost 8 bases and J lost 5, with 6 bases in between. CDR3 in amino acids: CASEQNEKLFF. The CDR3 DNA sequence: TGTGCCAGCGAACAGAATGAAAAACTGTTTTTT.

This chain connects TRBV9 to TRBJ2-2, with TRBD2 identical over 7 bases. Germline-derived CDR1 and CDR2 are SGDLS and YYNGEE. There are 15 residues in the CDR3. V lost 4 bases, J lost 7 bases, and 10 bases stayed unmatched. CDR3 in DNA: TGTGCCAGCAGCCCTTCGGGAGGAGGCGTCGGGGAGCTGTTTTTT. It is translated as CASSPSGGGVGELFF.

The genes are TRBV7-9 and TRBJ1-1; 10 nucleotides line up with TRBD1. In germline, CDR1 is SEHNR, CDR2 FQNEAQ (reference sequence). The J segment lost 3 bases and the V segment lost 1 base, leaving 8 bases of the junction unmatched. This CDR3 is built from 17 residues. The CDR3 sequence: CASSLVGQGFGDTEAFF. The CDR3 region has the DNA TGTGCCAGCAGCTTAGTGGGACAGGGGTTCGGAGACACTGAAGCTTTCTTT.

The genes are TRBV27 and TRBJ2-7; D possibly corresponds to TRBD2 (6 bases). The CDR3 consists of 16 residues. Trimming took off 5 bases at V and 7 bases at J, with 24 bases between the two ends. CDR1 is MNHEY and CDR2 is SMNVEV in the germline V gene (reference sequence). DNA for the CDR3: TGTGCCAGCAGTCCGCCTCTTAAGGGACTCCCAAGGGAGCAGTACTTC. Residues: CASSPPLKGLPREQYF.

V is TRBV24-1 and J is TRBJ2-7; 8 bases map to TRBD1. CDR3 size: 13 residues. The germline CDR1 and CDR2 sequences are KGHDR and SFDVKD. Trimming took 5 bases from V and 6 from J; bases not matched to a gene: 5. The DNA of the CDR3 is TGTGCCACCAGTGCGACAGGGGCAAGCGAGCAGTACTTC. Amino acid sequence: CATSATGASEQYF.

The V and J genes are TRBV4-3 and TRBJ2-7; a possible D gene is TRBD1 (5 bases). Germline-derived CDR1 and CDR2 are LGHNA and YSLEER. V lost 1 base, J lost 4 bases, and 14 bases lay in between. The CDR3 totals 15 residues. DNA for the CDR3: TGCGCCAGCAGCCAAGCGACAGAAAGTCCTTACGAGCAGTACTTC. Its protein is CASSQATESPYEQYF.

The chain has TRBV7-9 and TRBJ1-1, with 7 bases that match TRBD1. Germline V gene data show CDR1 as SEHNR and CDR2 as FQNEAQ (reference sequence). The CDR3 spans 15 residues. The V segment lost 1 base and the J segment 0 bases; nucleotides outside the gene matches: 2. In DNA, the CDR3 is TGTGCCAGCAGCTTAGAGACAGGGTTGAACACTGAAGCTTTCTTT. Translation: CASSLETGLNTEAFF. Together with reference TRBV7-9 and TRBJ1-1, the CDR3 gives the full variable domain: DTGVSQNPRHKITKRGQNVTFRCDPISEHNRLYWYRQTLGQGPEFLTYFQNEAQLEKSRLLSDRFSAERPKGSFSTLEIQRTEQGDSAMYLCASSLETGLNTEAFFGQGTRLTVV.